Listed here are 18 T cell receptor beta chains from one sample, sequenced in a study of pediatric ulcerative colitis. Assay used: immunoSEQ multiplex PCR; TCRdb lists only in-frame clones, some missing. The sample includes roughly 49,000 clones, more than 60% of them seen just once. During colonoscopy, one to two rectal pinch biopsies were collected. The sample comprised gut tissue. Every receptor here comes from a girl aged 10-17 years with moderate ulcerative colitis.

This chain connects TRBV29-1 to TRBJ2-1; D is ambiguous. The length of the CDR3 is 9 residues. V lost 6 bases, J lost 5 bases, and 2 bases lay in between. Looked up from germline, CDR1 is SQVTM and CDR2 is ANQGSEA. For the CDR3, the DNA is TGCAGCGTCGACAATGAGCAGTTCTTC. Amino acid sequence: CSVDNEQFF.

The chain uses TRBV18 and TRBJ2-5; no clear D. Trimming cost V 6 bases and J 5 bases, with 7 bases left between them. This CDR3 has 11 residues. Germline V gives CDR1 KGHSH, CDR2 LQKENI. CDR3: CASSIGETQYF. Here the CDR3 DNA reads TGTGCCAGCTCGATCGGGGAGACCCAGTACTTC. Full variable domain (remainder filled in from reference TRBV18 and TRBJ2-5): NAGVMQNPRHLVRRRGQEARLRCSPMKGHSHVYWYRQLPEEGLKFMVYLQKENIIDESGMPKERFSAEFPKEGPSILRIQQVVRGDSAAYFCASSIGETQYFGPGTRLLVL.

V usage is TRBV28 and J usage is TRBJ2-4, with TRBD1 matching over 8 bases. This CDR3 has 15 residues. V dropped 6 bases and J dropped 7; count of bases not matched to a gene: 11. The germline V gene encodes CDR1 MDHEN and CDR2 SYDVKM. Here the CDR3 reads CASRQVQGASNIQYF. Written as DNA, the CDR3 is TGTGCCAGCAGACAGGTGCAGGGGGCATCGAACATTCAGTACTTC.

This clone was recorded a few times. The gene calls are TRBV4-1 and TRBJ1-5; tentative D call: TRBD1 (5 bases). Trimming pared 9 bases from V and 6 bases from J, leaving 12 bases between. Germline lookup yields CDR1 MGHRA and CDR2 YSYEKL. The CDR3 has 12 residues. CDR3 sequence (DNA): TGCGCCAGGAGGCAGGGAGGTCAGCCCCAGCATTTT. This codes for CARRQGGQPQHF.

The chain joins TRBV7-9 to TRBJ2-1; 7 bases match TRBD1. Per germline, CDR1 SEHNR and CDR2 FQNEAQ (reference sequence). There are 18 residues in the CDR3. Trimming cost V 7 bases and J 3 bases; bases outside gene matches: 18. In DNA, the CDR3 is TGTGCCAGCAACGTAGGTATGACAGGGCCCCTGGGCTACAATGAGCAGTTCTTC. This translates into CASNVGMTGPLGYNEQFF.

The DNA for the CDR3 is TGTGCCAGCAGCTTGGGCGGGGCGGGGGTTGCGTTCAATGAGCAGTTCTTC. It yields the protein CASSLGGAGVAFNEQFF. This sequence joins TRBV5-4 and TRBJ2-1; 7 bases are a match to TRBD2. Germline V CDR1 and CDR2: SGHNT, YYREEE (reference sequence). The V and J ends lost 0 bases and 6 bases, in that order; junction bases with no gene match: 12. This CDR3 contains 17 residues. The full variable domain, rest sourced from reference TRBV5-4 and TRBJ2-1, is ETGVTQSPTHLIKTRGQQVTLRCSSQSGHNTVSWYQQALGQGPQFIFQYYREEENGRGNFPPRFSGLQFPNYSSELNVNALELDDSALYLCASSLGGAGVAFNEQFFGPGTRLTVL.

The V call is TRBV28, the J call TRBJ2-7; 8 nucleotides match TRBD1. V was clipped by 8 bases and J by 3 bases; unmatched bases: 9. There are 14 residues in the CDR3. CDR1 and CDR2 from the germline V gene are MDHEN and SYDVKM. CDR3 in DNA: TGTGCCAGCGGAGGGACAGGCCTAAGCTACGAGCAGTACTTC. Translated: CASGGTGLSYEQYF. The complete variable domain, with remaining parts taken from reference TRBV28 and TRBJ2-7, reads DVKVTQSSRYLVKRTGEKVFLECVQDMDHENMFWYRQDPGLGLRLIYFSYDVKMKEKGDIPEGYSVSREKKERFSLILESASTNQTSMYLCASGGTGLSYEQYFGPGTRLTVT.

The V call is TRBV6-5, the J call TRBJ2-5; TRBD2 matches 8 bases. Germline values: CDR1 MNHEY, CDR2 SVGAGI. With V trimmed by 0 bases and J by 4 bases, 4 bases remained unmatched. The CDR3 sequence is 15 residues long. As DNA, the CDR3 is TGTGCCAGCAGTTACTCGAGCGGGGGCGTAGAGACCCAGTACTTC. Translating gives CASSYSSGGVETQYF.

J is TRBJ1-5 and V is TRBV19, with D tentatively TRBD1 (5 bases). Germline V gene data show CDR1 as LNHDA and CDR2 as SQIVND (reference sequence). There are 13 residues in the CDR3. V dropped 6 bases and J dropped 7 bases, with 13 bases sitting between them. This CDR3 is CASRMTQGQPQHF. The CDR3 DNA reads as TGTGCCAGTAGGATGACCCAGGGACAGCCCCAGCATTTT. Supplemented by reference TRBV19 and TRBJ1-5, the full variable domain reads DGGITQSPKYLFRKEGQNVTLSCEQNLNHDAMYWYRQDPGQGLRLIYYSQIVNDFQKGDIAEGYSVSREKKESFPLTVTSAQKNPTAFYLCASRMTQGQPQHFGDGTRLSIL.

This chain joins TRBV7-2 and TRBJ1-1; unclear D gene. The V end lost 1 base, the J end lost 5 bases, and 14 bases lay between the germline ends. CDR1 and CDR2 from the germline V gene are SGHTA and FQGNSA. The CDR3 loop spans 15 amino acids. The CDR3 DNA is TGTGCCAGCAGCTTAGTCGGTGGGGAAGATACTGAAGCTTTCTTT. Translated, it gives CASSLVGGEDTEAFF.

Here the CDR3 DNA reads TGTGCCAGCAGCTTTTCAGCGGGAGTCTTCAATGAGCAGTTCTTC. This encodes CASSFSAGVFNEQFF. The V call is TRBV7-2, the J call TRBJ2-1; 8 bases are shared with TRBD2. Germline-derived CDR1 and CDR2 are SGHTA and FQGNSA. The trim removed 3 bases at V and 6 bases at J, leaving 7 bases unmatched. CDR3 length equals 15 residues. Variable domain in full (rest from reference TRBV7-2 and TRBJ2-1): GAGVSQSPSNKVTEKGKDVELRCDPISGHTALYWYRQSLGQGLEFLIYFQGNSAPDKSGLPSDRFSAERTGGSVSTLTIQRTQQEDSAVYLCASSFSAGVFNEQFFGPGTRLTVL.

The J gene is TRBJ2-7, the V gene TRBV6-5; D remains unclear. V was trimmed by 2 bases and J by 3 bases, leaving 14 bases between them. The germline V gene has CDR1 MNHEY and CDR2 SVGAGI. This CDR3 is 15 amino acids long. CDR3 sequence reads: CASSYKETPIYEQYF. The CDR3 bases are TGTGCCAGCAGTTACAAGGAGACTCCAATCTACGAGCAGTACTTC.

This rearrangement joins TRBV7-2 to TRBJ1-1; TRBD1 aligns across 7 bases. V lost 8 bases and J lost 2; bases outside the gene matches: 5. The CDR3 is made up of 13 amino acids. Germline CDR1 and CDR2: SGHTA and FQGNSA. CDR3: CASRQGPNTEAFF. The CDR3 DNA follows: TGTGCCAGCCGACAGGGACCCAACACTGAAGCTTTCTTT.

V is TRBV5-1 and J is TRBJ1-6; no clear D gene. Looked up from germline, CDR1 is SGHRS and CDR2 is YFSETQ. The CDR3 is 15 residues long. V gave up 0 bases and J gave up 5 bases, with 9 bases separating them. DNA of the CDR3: TGCGCCAGCAGCTTGGGGTTTTCGAATAATTCACCCCTCCACTTT. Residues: CASSLGFSNNSPLHF.

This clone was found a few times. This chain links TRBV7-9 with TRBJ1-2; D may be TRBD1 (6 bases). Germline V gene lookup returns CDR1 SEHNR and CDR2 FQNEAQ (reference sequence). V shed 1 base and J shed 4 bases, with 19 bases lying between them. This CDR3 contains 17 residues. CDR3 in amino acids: CASSLVVVGTPLYGYTF. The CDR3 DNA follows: TGTGCCAGCAGCTTAGTCGTAGTGGGGACACCACTCTATGGCTACACCTTC.

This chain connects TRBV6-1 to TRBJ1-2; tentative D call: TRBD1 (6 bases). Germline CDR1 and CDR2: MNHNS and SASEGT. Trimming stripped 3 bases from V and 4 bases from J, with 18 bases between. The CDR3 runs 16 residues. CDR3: CASSDFRGKVIYGYTF. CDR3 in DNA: TGTGCCAGCAGTGATTTCAGGGGTAAAGTAATCTATGGCTACACCTTC.

The CDR3 DNA is TGTGCCAGCAGCCAAGGGCCGGGGGAGGAGACCCAGTACTTC. Amino acid sequence: CASSQGPGEETQYF. This chain joins TRBV4-2 and TRBJ2-5; D is perhaps TRBD2 (6 bases). CDR3 length equals 14 residues. V was clipped by 1 base and J by 5 bases, with 11 bases between them. Germline V gives CDR1 LGHNA, CDR2 YNFKEQ.

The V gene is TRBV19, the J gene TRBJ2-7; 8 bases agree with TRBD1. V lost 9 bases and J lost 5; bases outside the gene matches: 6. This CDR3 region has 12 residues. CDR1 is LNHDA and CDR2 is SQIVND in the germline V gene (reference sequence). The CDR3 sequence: CASPGRGHEQYF. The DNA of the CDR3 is TGTGCCAGCCCGGGCAGGGGGCACGAGCAGTACTTC.